This TCR beta chain was observed in a study of T cells after yellow fever vaccination. This clonotype was seen repeatedly, ten times or more. Its antigen remains unidentified. Researchers made TCR cDNA using 5'RACE template switching, and this step added a universal primer site and UMIs. MiXCR was run by TCRdb on the 5' RACE reads, yielding one entry per CDR3 protein. The sample lists about 320,000 distinct CDR3 sequences, 3.5% to 5% occurring once. V lost 3 bases and J lost 11, with 16 bases in between. This CDR3 has 13 amino acids. Germline V lookup: CDR1 SQVTM, CDR2 ANQGSEA. Study conclusions and caveats: There was a small share of clonotypes that showed up in both the CD4 and CD8 compartments.

The rearrangement joins TRBV29-1 to TRBJ2-2; a weak D match, TRBD1 (6 bases). This TCR derives from a man younger than 30 who received the YFV17D yellow fever vaccine. The specimen comprised PBMCs, sampled 15 days after the yellow fever booster vaccination. DNA of the CDR3: TGCAGCGTTGACACCCAGGACAGTGGAGAGCTGTTTTTT. Amino acid sequence: CSVDTQDSGELFF.